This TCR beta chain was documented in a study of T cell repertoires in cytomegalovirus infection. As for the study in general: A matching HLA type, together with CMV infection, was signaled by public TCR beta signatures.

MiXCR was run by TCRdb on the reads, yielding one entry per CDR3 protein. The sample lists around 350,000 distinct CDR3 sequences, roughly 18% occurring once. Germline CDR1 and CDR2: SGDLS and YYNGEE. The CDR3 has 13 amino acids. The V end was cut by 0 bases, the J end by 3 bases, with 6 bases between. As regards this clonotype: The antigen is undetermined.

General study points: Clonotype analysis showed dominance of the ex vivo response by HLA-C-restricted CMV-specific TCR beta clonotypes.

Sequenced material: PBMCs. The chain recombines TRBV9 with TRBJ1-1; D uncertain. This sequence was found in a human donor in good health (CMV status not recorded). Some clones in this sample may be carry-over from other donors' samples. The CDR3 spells CASSVVPDTEAFF. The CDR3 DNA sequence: TGTGCCAGCAGCGTAGTCCCGGACACTGAAGCTTTCTTT. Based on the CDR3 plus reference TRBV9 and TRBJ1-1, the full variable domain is DSGVTQTPKHLITATGQRVTLRCSPRSGDLSVYWYQQSLDQGLQFLIQYYNGEERAKGNILERFSAQQFPDLHSELNLSSLELGDSALYFCASSVVPDTEAFFGQGTRLTVV.